This T cell receptor (beta chain) was recorded in a study of cytomegalovirus exposure and HLA in healthy donors. As for the study in general: A prior study identified just under 120 million unique TCR beta sequences from 200 million or so T cells.

Study-wide points: Earlier results showed most TCR beta V segments being productive about 87% or about 30% of the time. The study had only CMV serostatus as immune exposure information.

Looked up from germline, CDR1 is SNHLY and CDR2 is FYNNEI. This CDR3 has 15 residues. The V end lost 6 bases, the J end lost 2 bases, and 16 bases lay between the germline ends. 13 Jbeta primers and 60 Vbeta primers were used for the PCR. Clones were read by immunoSEQ multiplex PCR, and TCRdb kept only the in-frame ones, dropping some. The sample yields nearly 110,000 clones, 76% seen once. On this clone: The antigen is unknown.

This chain uses TRBV2 with TRBJ1-1; D uncertain. The TCR was taken from a man aged 18-30 years in good health and CMV-seronegative. Source material: PBMCs. The CDR3, as DNA: TGTGCCAGCAGAGCTAGGATGAGGCGAAACACTGAAGCTTTCTTT. Its translation is CASRARMRRNTEAFF.